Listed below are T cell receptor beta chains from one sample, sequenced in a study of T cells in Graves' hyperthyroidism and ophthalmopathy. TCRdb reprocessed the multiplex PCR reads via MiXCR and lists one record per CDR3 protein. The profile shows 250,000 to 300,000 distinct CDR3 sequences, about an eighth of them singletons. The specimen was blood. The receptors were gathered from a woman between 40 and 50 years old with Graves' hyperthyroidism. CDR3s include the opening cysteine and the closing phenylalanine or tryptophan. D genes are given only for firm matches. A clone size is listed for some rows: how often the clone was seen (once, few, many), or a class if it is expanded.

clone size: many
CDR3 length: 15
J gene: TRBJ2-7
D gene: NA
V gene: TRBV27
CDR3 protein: CASSPTVGSSYEQYF
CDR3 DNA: TGTGCCAGCAGTCCGACAGTAGGAAGCTCCTACGAGCAGTACTTC

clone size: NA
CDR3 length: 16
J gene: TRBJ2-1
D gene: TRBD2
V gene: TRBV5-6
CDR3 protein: CASSLRLAGVYNEQFF
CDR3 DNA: TGTGCCAGCAGCTTGCGACTAGCGGGAGTCTACAATGAGCAGTTCTTC

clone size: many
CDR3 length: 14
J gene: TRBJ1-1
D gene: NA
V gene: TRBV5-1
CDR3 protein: CASSLGVWNTEAFF
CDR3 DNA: TGCGCCAGCAGCTTGGGGGTCTGGAACACTGAAGCTTTCTTT

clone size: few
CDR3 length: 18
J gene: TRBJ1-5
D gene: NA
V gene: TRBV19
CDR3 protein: CASSIVPHRAGYLQPQHF
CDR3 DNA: TGTGCCAGTAGTATAGTTCCCCACCGTGCAGGGTATCTTCAGCCCCAGCATTTT

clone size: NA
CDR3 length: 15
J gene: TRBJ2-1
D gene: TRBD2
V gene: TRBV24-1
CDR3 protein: CATSVQLAGGREQFF
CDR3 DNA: TGTGCCACCAGTGTCCAACTAGCGGGAGGACGAGAGCAGTTCTTC

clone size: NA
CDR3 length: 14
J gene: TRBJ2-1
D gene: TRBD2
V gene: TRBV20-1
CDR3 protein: CSARGTSGNNEQFF
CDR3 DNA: TGCAGTGCTAGAGGGACTAGCGGGAACAATGAGCAGTTCTTC

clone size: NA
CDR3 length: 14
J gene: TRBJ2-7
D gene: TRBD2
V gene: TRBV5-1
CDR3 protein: CASSLEASGYEQYF
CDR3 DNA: TGCGCCAGCAGCTTGGAGGCTAGCGGCTACGAGCAGTACTTC

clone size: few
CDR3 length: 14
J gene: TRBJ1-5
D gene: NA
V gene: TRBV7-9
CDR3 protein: CASSQAYSNQPQHF
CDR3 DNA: TGTGCCAGCAGTCAGGCGTATAGCAATCAGCCCCAGCATTTT

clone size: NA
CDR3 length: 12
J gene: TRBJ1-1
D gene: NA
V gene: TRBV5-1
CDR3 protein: CANSWDNTEAFF
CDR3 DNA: TGCGCCAACAGCTGGGACAATACTGAAGCTTTCTTT

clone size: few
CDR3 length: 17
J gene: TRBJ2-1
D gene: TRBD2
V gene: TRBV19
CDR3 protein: CASSIGTSGSSYNEQFF
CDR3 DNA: TGTGCCAGTAGTATAGGCACTAGCGGGAGCTCCTACAATGAGCAGTTCTTC

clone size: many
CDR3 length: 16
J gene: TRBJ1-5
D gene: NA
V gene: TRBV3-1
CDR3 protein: CASSPGAGVFNQPQHF
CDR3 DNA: TGTGCCAGCAGCCCCGGCGCAGGGGTCTTCAATCAGCCCCAGCATTTT

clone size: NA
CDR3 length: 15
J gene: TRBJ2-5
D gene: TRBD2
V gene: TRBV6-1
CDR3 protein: CASSYEGGRRETQYF
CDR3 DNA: TGTGCCAGCAGTTATGAAGGCGGGAGAAGAGAGACCCAGTACTTC

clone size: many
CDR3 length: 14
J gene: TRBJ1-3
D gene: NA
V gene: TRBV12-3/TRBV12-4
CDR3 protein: CASSPRLPGNTIYF
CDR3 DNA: TGTGCCAGCAGTCCCAGATTGCCTGGAAACACCATATATTTT

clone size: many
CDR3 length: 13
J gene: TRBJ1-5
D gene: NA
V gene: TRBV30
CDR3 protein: CAWSAGRDQPQHF
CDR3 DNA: TGTGCCTGGAGTGCCGGTCGGGATCAGCCCCAGCATTTT

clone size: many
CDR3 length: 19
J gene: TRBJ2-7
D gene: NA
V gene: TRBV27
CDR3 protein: CASSLSDQGFPTHLYEQYF
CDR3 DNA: TGTGCCAGCAGTTTATCAGACCAGGGGTTTCCGACACATCTCTACGAGCAGTACTTC

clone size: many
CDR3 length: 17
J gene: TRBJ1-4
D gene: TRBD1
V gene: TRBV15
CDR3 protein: CATSSGQAGRVNEKLFF
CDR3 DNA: TGTGCCACCAGCAGTGGACAGGCCGGCCGGGTGAACGAAAAACTGTTTTTT

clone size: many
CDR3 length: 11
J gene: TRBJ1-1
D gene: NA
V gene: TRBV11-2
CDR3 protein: CASSLLGEAFF
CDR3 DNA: TGTGCCAGCAGCTTATTAGGCGAAGCTTTCTTT

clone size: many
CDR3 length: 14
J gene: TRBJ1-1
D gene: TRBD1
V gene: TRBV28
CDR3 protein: CASSLLGQGSEAFF
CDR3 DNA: TGTGCCAGCAGTTTATTGGGACAGGGCTCTGAAGCTTTCTTT

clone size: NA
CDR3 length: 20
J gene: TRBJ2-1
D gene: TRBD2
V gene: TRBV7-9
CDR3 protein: CASSKPQGLAGTGSYNKQFF
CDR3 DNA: TGTGCCAGCAGCAAACCCCAGGGACTAGCGGGGACCGGTTCCTACAATAAGCAGTTCTTC

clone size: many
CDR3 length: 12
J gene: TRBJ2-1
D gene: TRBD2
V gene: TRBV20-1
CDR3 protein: CSAGGVVHEQFF
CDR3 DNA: TGCAGTGCTGGGGGGGTGGTGCATGAGCAGTTCTTC

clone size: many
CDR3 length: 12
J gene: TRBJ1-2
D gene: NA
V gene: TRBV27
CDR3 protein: CASRGIDYGYTF
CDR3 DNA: TGTGCCAGCAGGGGGATCGACTATGGCTACACCTTC

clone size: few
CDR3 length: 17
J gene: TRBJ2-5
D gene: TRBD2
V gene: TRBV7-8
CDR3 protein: CASSSLPGLAGKETQYF
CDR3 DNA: TGTGCCAGCAGCAGCTTACCGGGACTAGCGGGCAAAGAGACCCAGTACTTC

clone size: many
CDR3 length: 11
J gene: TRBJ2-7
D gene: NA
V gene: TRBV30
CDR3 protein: CAWSGGDEQYF
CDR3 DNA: TGTGCCTGGAGTGGAGGGGATGAGCAGTACTTC

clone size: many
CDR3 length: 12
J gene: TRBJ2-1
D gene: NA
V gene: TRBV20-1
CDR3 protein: CSARSMRDGQFF
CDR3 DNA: TGCAGTGCTAGATCTATGCGCGATGGGCAGTTCTTC

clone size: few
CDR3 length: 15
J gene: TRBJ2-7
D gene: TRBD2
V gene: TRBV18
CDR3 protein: CASSPGREGSYEQYF
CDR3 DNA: TGTGCCAGCTCACCAGGGCGGGAGGGTTCCTACGAGCAGTACTTC

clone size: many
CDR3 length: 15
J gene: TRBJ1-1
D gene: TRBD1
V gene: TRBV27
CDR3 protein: CASSTGQGRVTEAFF
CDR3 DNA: TGTGCCAGCTCAACAGGACAGGGGAGGGTTACTGAAGCTTTCTTT